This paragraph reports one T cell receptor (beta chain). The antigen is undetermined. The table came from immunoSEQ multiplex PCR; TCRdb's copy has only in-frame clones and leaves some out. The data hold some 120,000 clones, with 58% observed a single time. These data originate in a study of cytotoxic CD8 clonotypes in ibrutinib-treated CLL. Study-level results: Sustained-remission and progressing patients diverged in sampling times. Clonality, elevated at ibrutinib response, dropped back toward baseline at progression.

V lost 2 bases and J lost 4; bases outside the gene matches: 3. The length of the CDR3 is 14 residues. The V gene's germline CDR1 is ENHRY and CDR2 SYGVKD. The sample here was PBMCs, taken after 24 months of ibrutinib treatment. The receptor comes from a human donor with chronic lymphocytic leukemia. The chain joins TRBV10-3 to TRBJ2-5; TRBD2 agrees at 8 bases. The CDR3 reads CAISERGGGETQYF. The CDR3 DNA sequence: TGTGCCATCAGTGAGCGGGGGGGAGGAGAGACCCAGTACTTC.